This is a list of T cell receptor beta chains from one sample in a study of shared clonotypes between healthy human individuals. The assay was immunoSEQ multiplex PCR, and TCRdb's table has in-frame clones only and misses some. The data contain some 2.4 million clones, roughly 93% of them seen just once; the ten biggest clones take up about 0.39%. Sequencing input: naive CD4+ T cells from PBMCs. The receptors here all came from a man younger than 35 in good health. Some clones in this sample may be carry-over from other donors' samples. The CDR3 runs from the conserved cysteine through the conserved F or W. Each record gives: D gene, J gene, clone size, V gene, CDR3 DNA, CDR3 protein. D genes are given only for firm matches. Expanded clones get a size class; other rows say once, few or many, or leave the size out.

-	TRBJ1-1	once	TRBV10-3	TGTGCCACAGTCGTGCAGCCGAACACTGAAGCTTTCTTT	CATVVQPNTEAFF
-	TRBJ2-3	-	TRBV11-1	TGTGCCAGCAGCCCGACTTACCGCTCCACTACAGGAGCAGATACGCAGTATTTT	CASSPTYRSTTGADTQYF
TRBD2	TRBJ2-1	-	TRBV2	TGTGCCAGCAGGGTCGCTCCGGGACTAGTATACAATGAGCAGTTCTTC	CASRVAPGLVYNEQFF
-	TRBJ2-1	-	TRBV7-7	TGTGCCAGCAGCCGAGACTGGAGCTCCTACAATGAGCAGTTCTTC	CASSRDWSSYNEQFF
-	TRBJ2-1	-	TRBV7-9	TGTGCCAGCAGCCCGGGACGGTACAATGAGCAGTTCTTC	CASSPGRYNEQFF
-	TRBJ1-3	-	TRBV29-1	TGCAGCGTTGCACAGGACTCTGGAAACACCATATATTTT	CSVAQDSGNTIYF
TRBD1	TRBJ2-3	-	TRBV5-1	TGCGCCAGCAGCGTCGACAGGGGGGGCACAGATACGCAGTATTTT	CASSVDRGGTDTQYF
-	TRBJ2-7	-	TRBV5-5	TGTGCCAGCAGCCCCCGGCCGGATAACTACGAGCAGTACTTC	CASSPRPDNYEQYF
-	TRBJ1-5	-	TRBV12-1	TGTGCCAGCAGCTTTGGCACGGAAACTAGCAATCAGCCCCAGCATTTT	CASSFGTETSNQPQHF
TRBD2	TRBJ2-1	-	TRBV9	TGTGCCAGCAGCGAGGGCGTTTCGCGGGAGTTGGTCAATGAGCAGTTCTTC	CASSEGVSRELVNEQFF
-	TRBJ2-7	-	TRBV5-6	TGTGCCAGCAGCAAGGTGGACGAGCAGTACTTC	CASSKVDEQYF
-	TRBJ1-1	-	TRBV28	TGTGCCAGCGGAGGGCCCGGAGGGAACACTGAAGCTTTCTTT	CASGGPGGNTEAFF
-	TRBJ2-7	-	TRBV14	TGTGCCAGCAGCCGGTGGCTTAACAACCGGGGAATCTACGAGCAGTACTTC	CASSRWLNNRGIYEQYF
-	TRBJ1-1	-	TRBV14	TGTGCCAGCAGCCGACAGATGAACACTGAAGCTTTCTTT	CASSRQMNTEAFF
-	TRBJ2-6	-	TRBV5-1	TGCGCCAGCAGCTTGCCAGGGCAGGCGGGGGCCAACGTCCTGACTTTC	CASSLPGQAGANVLTF
TRBD1	TRBJ1-5	-	TRBV5-5	TGTGCCAGCAGCTCCCGGGCGGGACAGCTCAATCAGCCCCAGCATTTT	CASSSRAGQLNQPQHF
TRBD2	TRBJ2-7	-	TRBV11-2	TGTGCCAGCAGCTTGGGGGCGGGAGGAGTCTACGAGCAGTACTTC	CASSLGAGGVYEQYF
TRBD1	TRBJ2-1	-	TRBV9	TGTGCCAGCAGCGTAGGAGGGACAGGGGCCCCCCGTCAGTTCTTC	CASSVGGTGAPRQFF
-	TRBJ1-4	-	TRBV18	TGTGCCAGCTCACCACGGACCTCCGAAAAACTGTTTTTT	CASSPRTSEKLFF
-	TRBJ1-3	-	TRBV4-1	TGCGCCAGCAGCCGCCTACAGGGATCCTCTGGAAACACCATATATTTT	CASSRLQGSSGNTIYF
-	TRBJ1-2	-	TRBV19	TGTGCCAGTAGTACGAACAAGGACTATGGCTACACCTTC	CASSTNKDYGYTF
TRBD2	TRBJ2-3	-	TRBV28	TGTGCCAGCAGGACTAGCGGGAGGTCCACAGATACGCAGTATTTT	CASRTSGRSTDTQYF
TRBD1	TRBJ1-2	-	TRBV15	TGTGCCACCAGCACTAGACAGGGGTGGGATACTAGCTATGGCTACACCTTC	CATSTRQGWDTSYGYTF
TRBD1	TRBJ2-2	-	TRBV7-9	TGTGCCAGCAGCTTGTGGACAGGGACCAAGAACACCGGGGAGCTGTTTTTT	CASSLWTGTKNTGELFF
TRBD1	TRBJ2-1	once	TRBV10-3	TGTGCCATCAGTGAGTGGGACAGGGGGCCCAATGAGCAGTTCTTC	CAISEWDRGPNEQFF